The 32 T cell receptor beta chains reported below all come from one sample, sequenced in a study of T cell responses to AZD1222 COVID-19 vaccine. Only in-frame clones appear in the TCRdb table, and some are missing; sequencing was by immunoSEQ multiplex PCR. This table has around 130,000 clones, about 89% appearing once. Sample: peripheral blood, taken 28 days after the second dose of the MenACWY control vaccine. These receptor sequences come from an adult who received the MenACWY meningococcal vaccine as a control.

The chain is built from TRBV12-3 or TRBV12-4 and TRBJ1-1; D gene ambiguous. Trimming stripped 1 base from V and 8 bases from J, with 8 bases between. The CDR3 has 12 residues. CDR3 amino acids: CASSLGAGEAFF. CDR3 DNA sequence: TGTGCCAGCAGTTTAGGGGCGGGAGAAGCTTTCTTT.

The rearrangement links TRBV18 to TRBJ1-1; D not resolved. The CDR3 contains 14 residues. The V end lost 1 base, the J end lost 5 bases, and 11 bases lay between the germline ends. Germline assignment: CDR1 KGHSH and CDR2 LQKENI. This CDR3 reads CASSPQSDGTEAFF. In nucleotides, the CDR3 is TGTGCCAGCTCACCACAATCCGATGGGACTGAAGCTTTCTTT. Full variable domain (remainder filled in from reference TRBV18 and TRBJ1-1): NAGVMQNPRHLVRRRGQEARLRCSPMKGHSHVYWYRQLPEEGLKFMVYLQKENIIDESGMPKERFSAEFPKEGPSILRIQQVVRGDSAAYFCASSPQSDGTEAFFGQGTRLTVV.

The chain combines TRBV3-1 (or the pseudogene TRBV3-2) with TRBJ1-6; D remains unclear. V was shortened by 0 bases and J by 9 bases, with 12 bases between the two germline ends. The V gene's germline CDR1 is LGHDT and CDR2 YNNKEL (reference sequence). The CDR3 extends over 15 amino acids. In DNA form, the CDR3 reads TGTGCCAGCAGCCAAGATCGGCCGGGAGGTTCACCCCTCCACTTT. Translation gives CASSQDRPGGSPLHF.

This clone was recorded a few times. The CDR3 region has the DNA TGTGCCAGCAGCTTAGCGCGAAGGGGGTGGAATTCACCCCTCCACTTT. Protein sequence: CASSLARRGWNSPLHF. The chain recombines TRBV7-7 with TRBJ1-6, with D maybe TRBD1 (6 bases). Trimming took 0 bases from V and 7 from J, leaving 13 bases between them. The CDR3 spans 16 residues. Germline lookup yields CDR1 SSHAT and CDR2 FNYEAQ (reference sequence).

Remarks on this clone: The junction shows a germline mismatch at one end, possibly a read error. The sample carries other DNA sequences with the same CDR3. The genes are TRBV5-1 and TRBJ2-5; the D gene is possibly TRBD1 (6 bases). Germline V gene data show CDR1 as SGHRS and CDR2 as YFSETQ. This CDR3 contains 14 residues. CDR3 in DNA: TGCGCCAGCAGCCCGGACAGCAGCCAAGAAACCCAGTACTTC. Translated: CASSPDSSQETQYF.

The rearrangement joins TRBV10-3 to TRBJ2-5, with D possibly matching TRBD1 (7 bases). The V end was cut by 2 bases, the J end by 5 bases, with 15 bases between. Germline loops: CDR1 ENHRY, CDR2 SYGVKD. The CDR3 contains 15 residues. Here the CDR3 DNA reads TGTGCCATCAGTGAGAGGAGGGGGCGCTGGGAGACCCAGTACTTC. It encodes CAISERRGRWETQYF.

This clone has just one count. V is TRBV30 and J is TRBJ1-6, with 11 bases that match TRBD1. The CDR3 is 14 residues long. The germline V gene encodes CDR1 GTSNPN and CDR2 SVGIG (reference sequence). Trimming took 4 bases from V and 6 from J; bases not matched to a gene: 2. In DNA form, the CDR3 reads TGTGCCTGGAAGGACAGGGGGCCTAATTCACCCCTCCACTTT. It specifies CAWKDRGPNSPLHF.

The V call is TRBV29-1, the J call TRBJ2-1; 7 bases line up with TRBD2. The CDR3 is made up of 13 amino acids. The ends lost 6 bases at V and 4 bases at J; junction bases unmatched: 6. Germline CDR1 is SQVTM and CDR2 is ANQGSEA. The CDR3 protein is CSVESSGYNEQFF. DNA of the CDR3: TGCAGCGTAGAATCTAGCGGTTACAATGAGCAGTTCTTC.

A single count supports this clone. The V and J genes are TRBV7-3 and TRBJ1-6; the D is unclear. In germline, CDR1 is SGHTA, CDR2 FQGTGA. The CDR3 has 13 amino acids. Trimming pared 5 bases from V and 9 bases from J, leaving 11 bases between. For the CDR3, the DNA is TGTGCCAGCAGCAAGGATTTGGTTTCACCCCTCCACTTT. It translates to CASSKDLVSPLHF. The full variable domain, rest sourced from reference TRBV7-3 and TRBJ1-6, is GAGVSQTPSNKVTEKGKYVELRCDPISGHTALYWYRQSLGQGPEFLIYFQGTGAADDSGLPNDRFFAVRPEGSVSTLKIQRTERGDSAVYLCASSKDLVSPLHFGNGTRLTVT.

V and J are TRBV2 and TRBJ1-2, with D possibly being TRBD1 (6 bases). Per the germline V gene, CDR1 is SNHLY and CDR2 is FYNNEI. There are 14 residues in the CDR3. The ends were cut back, 10 bases at V and 3 bases at J, with 18 bases in the middle. CDR3 region: CATKKTGDYYGYTF. The CDR3 DNA sequence: TGTGCCACCAAAAAGACAGGTGACTACTATGGCTACACCTTC.

The rearrangement uses TRBV7-9 and TRBJ2-5; a weak D match, TRBD2 (6 bases). The germline V gene has CDR1 SEHNR and CDR2 FQNEAQ (reference sequence). This CDR3 has 12 residues. The V end was cut by 7 bases, the J end by 9 bases, with 15 bases between. The CDR3 loop reads CASTSRDAAQYF. The DNA for the CDR3 is TGTGCCAGCACGTCGCGGGATGCGGCCCAGTACTTC.

The chain couples TRBV11-2 to TRBJ1-3; no clear D. This CDR3 spans 15 amino acids. CDR1 SGHAT and CDR2 FQNNGV come from the germline V gene. V was pared by 1 base and J by 2 bases, with 9 bases between. The CDR3 sequence is CASSLGGVAGNTIYF. DNA for the CDR3: TGTGCCAGCAGCTTAGGTGGGGTGGCTGGAAACACCATATATTTT.

This chain links TRBV4-3 with TRBJ1-2; D is ambiguous. V was shortened by 0 bases and J by 0 bases, with 11 bases between the two germline ends. The CDR3 contains 16 residues. Per germline, CDR1 LGHNA and CDR2 YSLEER. CDR3 protein: CASSQDLAASNYGYTF. Written as DNA, the CDR3 is TGCGCCAGCAGCCAAGATCTCGCAGCATCTAACTATGGCTACACCTTC.

This clone was observed a handful of times. This sequence joins TRBV11-3 and TRBJ2-2, with D unclear. The CDR3 totals 14 residues. Germline CDR1 is SGHNT and CDR2 is YENEEA. With 4 bases removed from V and 0 bases from J, the gap between germline ends came to 6 bases. The CDR3 DNA is TGTGCCAGCAGCTACAACTCGAACACCGGGGAGCTGTTTTTT. Translated: CASSYNSNTGELFF.

With respect to this clone: The CDR3 carries no conserved terminal phenylalanine or tryptophan, so it likely arises from a read error. No DNA is shown, since the ends of the CDR3 on it are uncertain; the CDR3 is the one TCRdb lists. V gene TRBV5-4 combines with J gene TRBJ1-1. The CDR3 sequence runs 8 residues, both termini included. Germline V gene data show CDR1 as SGHNT and CDR2 as YYREEE (reference sequence). The CDR3 reads CASSLRRG.

This chain links TRBV21-1 with TRBJ1-1. TRBV21-1 is given as a pseudogene. This CDR3 is built from 14 residues. CDR3 sequence (DNA): TGTGCCAGCACCCATGGAGGACAGAACACTGAAGCTTTCTTT. It translates to CASTHGGQNTEAFF.

The J gene is TRBJ2-1, the V gene TRBV7-3, with D perhaps matching TRBD2 (6 bases). Trimming pared 3 bases from V and 5 bases from J, leaving 11 bases between. Germline V CDR1 and CDR2: SGHTA, FQGTGA. CDR3 length equals 14 residues. CDR3 in amino acids: CASSFRGGDNEQFF. The CDR3 nucleotides read TGTGCCAGCAGCTTTAGGGGAGGAGACAATGAGCAGTTCTTC.

The V and J genes are TRBV7-6 and TRBJ1-4; maybe TRBD1 (6 bases). Per germline, CDR1 SGHVS and CDR2 FNYEAQ. Trimming shortened V by 5 bases and J by 3 bases, and 16 bases separated the two germline ends. The CDR3 has 16 amino acids. The CDR3 spells CASSLLGGLSNEKLFF. In nucleotides, the CDR3 is TGTGCCAGCAGCCTTTTGGGGGGGCTATCTAATGAAAAACTGTTTTTT.

The V and J genes are TRBV7-2 and TRBJ2-7; no reliable D call. The CDR3 is made up of 13 amino acids. The germline CDR1 and CDR2 sequences are SGHTA and FQGNSA. Deletions cut 5 bases from V and 6 bases from J, with 14 bases between. The CDR3 spells CASSLPAIPEQYF. The CDR3 DNA reads TGTGCCAGCAGCCTCCCGGCTATCCCCGAGCAGTACTTC. The variable domain in full, with the rest retrieved from reference TRBV7-2 and TRBJ2-7, is GAGVSQSPSNKVTEKGKDVELRCDPISGHTALYWYRQSLGQGLEFLIYFQGNSAPDKSGLPSDRFSAERTGGSVSTLTIQRTQQEDSAVYLCASSLPAIPEQYFGPGTRLTVT.

The chain employs TRBV5-6 and TRBJ2-3, with 7 bases matching TRBD1. Germline CDR1 reads SGHDT; CDR2 reads YYEEEE. V trimming: 4 bases; J trimming: 2 bases; junction bases outside the gene matches: 7. The CDR3 has 15 residues. In DNA, the CDR3 is TGTGCCAGCAGCAGCCGGGACAGATACACAGATACGCAGTATTTT. Amino acid sequence: CASSSRDRYTDTQYF.

The chain links TRBV24-1 to TRBJ2-2, with 10 nucleotides matching TRBD2. The CDR3 sequence is 15 residues long. From germline, CDR1 is KGHDR and CDR2 SFDVKD. The V gene end was trimmed by 5 bases and the J gene end by 1 base; junction bases not matched to a gene: 0. CDR3 in DNA: TGTGCCACCAGTGGGACTAGCGGGAACACCGGGGAGCTGTTTTTT. This sequence encodes CATSGTSGNTGELFF.

This chain connects TRBV28 to TRBJ1-2, with a weak D call TRBD1 (6 bases). The CDR3 runs to 13 residues. V was shortened by 7 bases and J by 5 bases, with 14 bases between the two germline ends. Germline V CDR1 and CDR2: MDHEN, SYDVKM. CDR3 in DNA: TGTGCCAGCAACTCAGGGGTGGGGTATGGCTACACCTTC. It is translated as CASNSGVGYGYTF.

This sequence joins TRBV19 and TRBJ2-1; the D gene is possibly TRBD1 (5 bases). V shed 2 bases and J shed 6 bases, with 11 bases lying between them. Germline CDR1 LNHDA, CDR2 SQIVND (reference sequence). The CDR3 totals 14 residues. CDR3 in amino acids: CASSISRVGNEQFF. The CDR3 DNA reads as TGTGCCAGTAGTATATCCAGGGTGGGCAATGAGCAGTTCTTC. The full variable domain, its missing parts supplied by reference TRBV19 and TRBJ2-1, is DGGITQSPKYLFRKEGQNVTLSCEQNLNHDAMYWYRQDPGQGLRLIYYSQIVNDFQKGDIAEGYSVSREKKESFPLTVTSAQKNPTAFYLCASSISRVGNEQFFGPGTRLTVL.

The CDR3 sequence is CASSPSRGNTEAFF. The CDR3 nucleotides are TGCGCCAGCAGCCCATCGCGGGGGAACACTGAAGCTTTCTTT. The chain links TRBV5-1 to TRBJ1-1; D unclear. Germline lookup yields CDR1 SGHRS and CDR2 YFSETQ. Trimming removed 4 bases at V and 1 base at J, with 11 bases between. CDR3 size: 14 residues.

The rearrangement joins TRBV28 to TRBJ2-3; no firm D call. Between the trimmed V and J ends, which lost 2 bases and 6 bases, there was a span of 6 bases. The CDR3 extends over 12 amino acids. CDR1 is MDHEN and CDR2 is SYDVKM in the germline V gene. The CDR3 DNA reads TGTGCCAGCAGTTTACCCGTGGATACGCAGTATTTT. Its translation is CASSLPVDTQYF.

The CDR3 sequence: CASAPLKPTYKHF. The CDR3 DNA sequence: TGTGCCAGCGCCCCACTAAAGCCAACGTATAAGCATTTT. V is TRBV28 and J is TRBJ1-5; no clear D gene. The CDR3 length is 13 residues. Trimming left V 8 bases short and J 14 bases short, with 22 bases between. Germline V CDR1 and CDR2: MDHEN, SYDVKM.

This rearrangement joins TRBV7-2 to TRBJ2-1, with 7 positions matching TRBD1. CDR1 is SGHTA, CDR2 FQGNSA, per germline. The ends lost 5 bases at V and 7 bases at J; junction bases unmatched: 11. The CDR3 runs to 15 residues. The CDR3 sequence: CASSPWDSDANEQFF. CDR3 DNA sequence: TGTGCCAGCAGCCCATGGGACAGCGATGCGAATGAGCAGTTCTTC.

V usage is TRBV19 and J usage is TRBJ1-6, with a possible D match to TRBD1 (6 bases). The V gene lost 6 bases and the J gene lost 6 bases, with 12 bases spanning the gap. In germline, CDR1 is LNHDA, CDR2 SQIVND (reference sequence). The length of the CDR3 is 14 residues. DNA of the CDR3: TGTGCCAGTAGGGGGGGACACAGTAATTCACCCCTCCACTTT. This sequence encodes CASRGGHSNSPLHF.

The chain uses TRBV30 and TRBJ1-2; tentatively, D is TRBD1 (5 bases). CDR1 and CDR2 (germline): GTSNPN, SVGIG (reference sequence). With 3 bases removed from V and 8 bases from J, the gap between germline ends came to 19 bases. The CDR3 is 14 amino acids. CDR3 nucleotide sequence: TGTGCCTGGAGGGAATCCGGGGCTAGGGAGGGCTACACCTTC. Its protein is CAWRESGAREGYTF.

This clone was counted between two and nine times. The rearrangement links TRBV5-4 to TRBJ1-2; 7 bases map to TRBD1. Germline CDR1 is SGHNT and CDR2 is YYREEE (reference sequence). The CDR3 has 15 residues. The V and J ends lost 0 bases and 3 bases, in that order; junction bases with no gene match: 5. The CDR3 is CASSLEAGGDYGYTF. CDR3 in DNA: TGTGCCAGCAGCTTGGAGGCAGGGGGGGACTATGGCTACACCTTC.

The chain is built from TRBV5-1 and TRBJ2-5; 9 nucleotides align to TRBD2. This CDR3 region has 15 residues. Germline V gives CDR1 SGHRS, CDR2 YFSETQ. V lost 5 bases to trimming and J lost 7 bases; unmatched junction nucleotides: 12. Written as DNA, the CDR3 is TGCGCCAGCAGAGAAGCAGCGGGGGGCGAGGGGACCCAGTACTTC. Its protein is CASREAAGGEGTQYF. Full variable domain (missing parts from reference TRBV5-1 and TRBJ2-5): KAGVTQTPRYLIKTRGQQVTLSCSPISGHRSVSWYQQTPGQGLQFLFEYFSETQRNKGNFPGRFSGRQFSNSRSEMNVSTLELGDSALYLCASREAAGGEGTQYFGPGTRLLVL.

CDR3 protein: CASSQTDLTLSGNTIYF. As DNA, the CDR3 is TGTGCCAGCTCACAGACAGACCTTACACTCTCTGGAAACACCATATATTTT. The rearrangement uses TRBV18 and TRBJ1-3; D is perhaps TRBD1 (5 bases). This CDR3 region has 17 residues. Trimming cost V 4 bases and J 0 bases, with 16 bases left between them. CDR1 KGHSH and CDR2 LQKENI come from the germline V gene.